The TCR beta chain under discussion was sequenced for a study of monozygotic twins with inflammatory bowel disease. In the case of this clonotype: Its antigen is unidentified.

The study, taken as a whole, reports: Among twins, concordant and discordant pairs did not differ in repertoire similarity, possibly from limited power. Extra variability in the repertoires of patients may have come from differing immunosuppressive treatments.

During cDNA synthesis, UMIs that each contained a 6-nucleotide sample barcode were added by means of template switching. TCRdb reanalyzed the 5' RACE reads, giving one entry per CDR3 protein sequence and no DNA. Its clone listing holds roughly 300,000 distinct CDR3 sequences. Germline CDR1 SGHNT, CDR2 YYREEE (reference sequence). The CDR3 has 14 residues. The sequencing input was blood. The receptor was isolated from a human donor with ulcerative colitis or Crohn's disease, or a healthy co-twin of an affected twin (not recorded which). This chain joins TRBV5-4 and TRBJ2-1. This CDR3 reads CASSLGGVNNEQFF.